The 5 T cell receptor beta chains presented below share a single source sample, sequenced in a study of blood T cell repertoires in COVID-19. Data came from immunoSEQ multiplex PCR; TCRdb stores just in-frame clones and leaves some out. The data hold 150,000 to 200,000 clones, with about 90% observed a single time. Sequencing used PBMCs or T cells enriched from blood (not recorded which). All receptors come from a human donor with acute COVID-19. The donor label of this sample is uncertain.

The gene calls are TRBV2 and TRBJ1-1, with 9 bases aligning to TRBD1. Germline trimming cut 8 bases from V and 3 bases from J; bases unmatched to any gene: 10. Germline V gene data show CDR1 as SNHLY and CDR2 as FYNNEI. There are 15 residues in the CDR3. The CDR3: CASREDGTGYTEAFF. DNA for the CDR3: TGTGCCAGCCGCGAAGATGGGACAGGGTACACTGAAGCTTTCTTT.

The gene calls are TRBV6-6 and TRBJ1-1, with D perhaps TRBD1 (5 bases). CDR1 is MNHNY, CDR2 SVGAGI, per germline (reference sequence). The CDR3 is 13 residues long. Trimming removed 0 bases at V and 6 bases at J, with 8 bases between. Written as DNA, the CDR3 is TGTGCCAGCAGTTACTCGGCGGGGCCTGAAGCTTTCTTT. It yields the protein CASSYSAGPEAFF.

The V call is TRBV7-6, the J call TRBJ2-3; 7 bases line up with TRBD1. V trimming: 3 bases; J trimming: 5 bases; junction bases outside the gene matches: 5. Germline assignment: CDR1 SGHVS and CDR2 FNYEAQ. The CDR3 is 14 residues long. CDR3 sequence (DNA): TGTGCCAGCAGCTTGACAGGGTCAGGAGATACGCAGTATTTT. It encodes CASSLTGSGDTQYF.

J is TRBJ2-7 and V is TRBV5-5, with 12 positions matching TRBD1. This CDR3 has 17 residues. Germline lookup yields CDR1 SGHKS and CDR2 YYEKEE (reference sequence). J lost 6 bases, V lost 1 base, and 11 bases had no gene match. The CDR3: CASSLNIVGQGAGEQYF. CDR3 DNA sequence: TGTGCCAGCAGCTTGAATATCGTGGGACAGGGGGCTGGCGAGCAGTACTTC.

The gene calls are TRBV10-3 and TRBJ2-6, with D perhaps matching TRBD1 (6 bases). The V end was cut by 6 bases, the J end by 2 bases, with 11 bases between. CDR1 and CDR2 from the germline V gene are ENHRY and SYGVKD. This CDR3 region has 15 residues. The CDR3 nucleotides are TGTGCCATCAGCGCCGACAGGACTGGGGCCAACGTCCTGACTTTC. It encodes CAISADRTGANVLTF.